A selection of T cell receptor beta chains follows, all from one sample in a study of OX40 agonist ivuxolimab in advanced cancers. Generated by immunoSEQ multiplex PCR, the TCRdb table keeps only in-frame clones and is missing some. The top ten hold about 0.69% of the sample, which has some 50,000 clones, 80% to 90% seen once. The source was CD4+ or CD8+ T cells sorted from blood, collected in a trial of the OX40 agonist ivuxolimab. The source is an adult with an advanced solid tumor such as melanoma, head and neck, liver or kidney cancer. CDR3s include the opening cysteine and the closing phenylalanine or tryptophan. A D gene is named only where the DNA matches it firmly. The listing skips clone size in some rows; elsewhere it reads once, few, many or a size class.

CDR3: CASSYSPRPLDPPLHF
DNA: TGTGCCAGCAGTTACTCTCCCCGACCCCTCGATCCACCCCTCCACTTT
J: TRBJ1-6
V: TRBV6-5
size: few
D: NA
length: 16

CDR3: CATHRARSSGANVLTF
DNA: TGTGCCACCCATAGGGCGAGGTCCTCTGGGGCCAACGTCCTGACTTTC
J: TRBJ2-6
V: TRBV6-6
size: NA
D: NA
length: 16

CDR3: CASSLLGQGGSNEQFF
DNA: TGTGCCAGCAGCCTCCTGGGACAGGGGGGCTCCAATGAGCAGTTCTTC
J: TRBJ2-1
V: TRBV7-9
size: NA
D: TRBD1
length: 16

CDR3: CASGSPLRPESTDTQYF
DNA: TGTGCTAGTGGTTCCCCCCTGAGGCCGGAGAGCACAGATACGCAGTATTTT
J: TRBJ2-3
V: TRBV12-5
size: NA
D: NA
length: 17

CDR3: CASTGSRYGYTF
DNA: TGTGCCAGCACGGGCAGTCGCTATGGCTACACCTTC
J: TRBJ1-2
V: TRBV2
size: NA
D: NA
length: 12

CDR3: CASRADGNYGYTF
DNA: TGTGCCAGTAGGGCCGACGGGAACTATGGCTACACCTTC
J: TRBJ1-2
V: TRBV19
size: medium-sized
D: NA
length: 13

CDR3: CASSLGGLAGETQYF
DNA: TGCGCCAGCAGCCTGGGGGGACTAGCGGGCGAGACCCAGTACTTC
J: TRBJ2-5
V: TRBV5-1
size: NA
D: TRBD2
length: 15

CDR3: CASSFGGSYEQYF
DNA: TGCGCCAGCAGCTTTGGCGGGTCCTACGAGCAGTACTTC
J: TRBJ2-7
V: TRBV5-1
size: NA
D: NA
length: 13

CDR3: CASSLAPGQNIQYF
DNA: TGTGCCAGCAGCTTAGCCCCAGGGCAAAACATTCAGTACTTC
J: TRBJ2-4
V: TRBV7-2
size: NA
D: NA
length: 14

CDR3: CASSGSLGTREGYTF
DNA: TGTGCCAGCAGTGGCTCTTTGGGGACTCGCGAGGGCTACACCTTC
J: TRBJ1-2
V: TRBV6-1
size: few
D: NA
length: 15

CDR3: CASSVQGGGAGELFF
DNA: TGTGCCAGCAGTGTACAGGGGGGAGGCGCCGGGGAGCTGTTTTTT
J: TRBJ2-2
V: TRBV7-3
size: NA
D: TRBD1
length: 15

CDR3: CASSWAISQETQYF
DNA: TGTGCCAGCAGCTGGGCCATCAGCCAAGAGACCCAGTACTTC
J: TRBJ2-5
V: TRBV5-4
size: NA
D: NA
length: 14

CDR3: CASSRRQGKNTIYF
DNA: TGTGCCAGCAGCCGAAGACAGGGTAAAAACACCATATATTTT
J: TRBJ1-3
V: TRBV13
size: few
D: TRBD1
length: 14

CDR3: CASGLERGSPGYTF
DNA: TGTGCTAGTGGTTTGGAGCGGGGTTCCCCTGGCTACACCTTC
J: TRBJ1-2
V: TRBV12-5
size: few
D: NA
length: 14

CDR3: CASSLWDRPFDEQYF
DNA: TGTGCCAGCAGCTTGTGGGACAGGCCCTTCGACGAGCAGTACTTC
J: TRBJ2-7
V: TRBV5-4
size: few
D: TRBD1
length: 15

CDR3: CAISESPGGGYEQYF
DNA: TGTGCCATCAGTGAGTCCCCAGGGGGCGGGTACGAGCAGTACTTC
J: TRBJ2-7
V: TRBV10-3
size: NA
D: TRBD1
length: 15

CDR3: CASSPGLEETQYF
DNA: TGTGCCAGCTCACCGGGACTGGAAGAGACCCAGTACTTC
J: TRBJ2-5
V: TRBV18
size: NA
D: NA
length: 13

CDR3: CASSLFTGGFGNTIYF
DNA: TGTGCCAGCAGCTTATTTACGGGGGGTTTTGGAAACACCATATATTTT
J: TRBJ1-3
V: TRBV13
size: NA
D: NA
length: 16

CDR3: CASTQQGRVTQETQYF
DNA: TGTGCCAGCACCCAACAGGGGAGGGTCACACAAGAGACCCAGTACTTC
J: TRBJ2-5
V: TRBV5-4
size: medium-sized
D: NA
length: 16

CDR3: CASSQDKTGQGNTIYF
DNA: TGTGCCAGCAGCCAAGATAAGACAGGGCAGGGAAACACCATATATTTT
J: TRBJ1-3
V: TRBV4-2
size: few
D: TRBD1
length: 16

CDR3: CASRSTSGGVSYNEQFF
DNA: TGTGCCAGCAGATCGACTAGCGGGGGAGTCTCCTACAATGAGCAGTTCTTC
J: TRBJ2-1
V: TRBV7-8
size: NA
D: TRBD2
length: 17

CDR3: CATRVQGTNEKLFF
DNA: TGTGCCACCAGAGTACAGGGCACCAATGAAAAACTGTTTTTT
J: TRBJ1-4
V: TRBV6-1
size: once
D: NA
length: 14

CDR3: CASSLDDRAPLNEQYF
DNA: TGTGCCAGCAGCTTGGATGACAGGGCCCCACTAAACGAGCAGTACTTC
J: TRBJ2-7
V: TRBV5-6
size: few
D: TRBD1
length: 16

CDR3: CASSGTSGGLDTQYF
DNA: TGTGCCAGCAGTGGTACTAGCGGGGGTTTAGATACGCAGTATTTT
J: TRBJ2-3
V: TRBV6-6
size: NA
D: TRBD2
length: 15

CDR3: CASSLDLAGGRRETQYF
DNA: TGTGCCAGCAGCTTAGACCTAGCGGGGGGGCGGAGGGAGACCCAGTACTTC
J: TRBJ2-5
V: TRBV7-2
size: NA
D: TRBD2
length: 17

CDR3: CATSREITGGGNYGYTF
DNA: TGTGCCACCAGCAGAGAAATCACAGGGGGAGGTAACTATGGCTACACCTTC
J: TRBJ1-2
V: TRBV15
size: NA
D: TRBD1
length: 17

CDR3: CASSLGLADYNEQFF
DNA: TGTGCCAGCTCACTGGGACTAGCTGATTACAATGAGCAGTTCTTC
J: TRBJ2-1
V: TRBV18
size: NA
D: TRBD2
length: 15

CDR3: CASSDRGQAQETQYF
DNA: TGCGCCAGCAGTGATCGGGGACAGGCCCAAGAGACCCAGTACTTC
J: TRBJ2-5
V: TRBV10-1
size: once
D: TRBD1
length: 15

CDR3: CASSLEFEGYTF
DNA: TGCGCCAGCAGCTTGGAGTTCGAAGGCTACACCTTC
J: TRBJ1-2
V: TRBV5-1
size: NA
D: NA
length: 12

CDR3: CASRTGSTEAFF
DNA: TGTGCCAGCCGTACGGGCAGCACTGAAGCTTTCTTT
J: TRBJ1-1
V: TRBV28
size: few
D: NA
length: 12

CDR3: CSVALSYEQYF
DNA: TGCAGCGTAGCCCTCTCCTACGAGCAGTACTTC
J: TRBJ2-7
V: TRBV29-1
size: NA
D: NA
length: 11

CDR3: CATSRDRVDSPLHF
DNA: TGTGCCACCAGCAGAGACAGGGTGGATTCACCCCTCCACTTT
J: TRBJ1-6
V: TRBV15
size: NA
D: NA
length: 14

CDR3: CASSARPGLGIQETQYF
DNA: TGTGCCAGCAGTGCCCGGCCGGGACTAGGGATCCAAGAGACCCAGTACTTC
J: TRBJ2-5
V: TRBV2
size: few
D: TRBD2
length: 17

CDR3: CASSQGTDNSPLHF
DNA: TGTGCCAGCAGCCAGGGGACGGATAATTCACCCCTCCACTTT
J: TRBJ1-6
V: TRBV7-8
size: NA
D: NA
length: 14

CDR3: CASSVAGAPHF
DNA: TGTGCCAGCAGCGTAGCGGGGGCTCCCCATTTT
J: TRBJ2-3
V: TRBV9
size: NA
D: NA
length: 11

CDR3: CASSPDSSVRFEAFF
DNA: TGTGCCAGCAGTCCCGACAGCTCGGTCCGCTTTGAAGCTTTCTTT
J: TRBJ1-1
V: TRBV7-9
size: NA
D: NA
length: 15

CDR3: CASSPPGGTLRTQYF
DNA: TGTGCCAGCAGCCCACCTGGGGGGACACTCCGTACGCAGTATTTT
J: TRBJ2-3
V: TRBV11-1
size: NA
D: NA
length: 15

CDR3: CASRTQLNTEAFF
DNA: TGTGCCAGCAGGACACAGTTGAACACTGAAGCTTTCTTT
J: TRBJ1-1
V: TRBV6-1
size: NA
D: NA
length: 13

CDR3: CATSRDIISGNTEAFF
DNA: TGTGCCACCAGCAGAGATATCATTTCAGGGAACACTGAAGCTTTCTTT
J: TRBJ1-1
V: TRBV15
size: NA
D: NA
length: 16

CDR3: CSVAGTGELFF
DNA: TGCAGCGTTGCCGGGACCGGGGAGCTGTTTTTT
J: TRBJ2-2
V: TRBV29-1
size: NA
D: NA
length: 11

CDR3: CASSLGDRTNTEAFF
DNA: TGCGCCAGCAGCTTGGGGGACAGGACTAACACTGAAGCTTTCTTT
J: TRBJ1-1
V: TRBV5-1
size: NA
D: TRBD1
length: 15

CDR3: CASSLGQRVSGNTIYF
DNA: TGTGCCAGCAGCTTGGGACAGCGGGTCTCTGGAAACACCATATATTTT
J: TRBJ1-3
V: TRBV5-8
size: once
D: NA
length: 16

CDR3: CASGSGETQYF
DNA: TGCGCCAGCGGCTCAGGGGAGACCCAGTACTTC
J: TRBJ2-5
V: TRBV10-1
size: NA
D: NA
length: 11

CDR3: CASSFDRGLSGYTF
DNA: TGTGCCAGCAGCTTCGACAGGGGGCTGAGTGGCTACACCTTC
J: TRBJ1-2
V: TRBV5-4
size: NA
D: TRBD1
length: 14

CDR3: CASSSNRVTNTEAFF
DNA: TGTGCCAGCAGCTCAAACAGGGTAACGAACACTGAAGCTTTCTTT
J: TRBJ1-1
V: TRBV7-2
size: NA
D: NA
length: 15

CDR3: CAHPPQSGNTIYF
DNA: TGTGCCCACCCGCCGCAGTCTGGAAACACCATATATTTT
J: TRBJ1-3
V: TRBV6-5
size: NA
D: NA
length: 13

CDR3: CASSLAWRGGYGYTF
DNA: TGTGCCAGCAGCTTGGCGTGGAGGGGAGGCTATGGCTACACCTTC
J: TRBJ1-2
V: TRBV5-5
size: NA
D: NA
length: 15

CDR3: CASSLLGSRGKPANEKLFF
DNA: TGTGCCAGCAGTTTATTAGGGAGCAGGGGAAAACCGGCTAATGAAAAACTGTTTTTT
J: TRBJ1-4
V: TRBV28
size: few
D: NA
length: 19

CDR3: CATSRIFPYNEQFF
DNA: TGTGCCACCAGCAGGATCTTCCCCTACAATGAGCAGTTCTTC
J: TRBJ2-1
V: TRBV15
size: once
D: NA
length: 14

CDR3: CASSGQGSYEQYF
DNA: TGTGCCAGCAGTGGGCAGGGATCCTACGAGCAGTACTTC
J: TRBJ2-7
V: TRBV27
size: NA
D: NA
length: 13

CDR3: CASSRGLFSSGANVLTF
DNA: TGTGCCAGCAGCCGGGGGCTGTTTAGCTCTGGGGCCAACGTCCTGACTTTC
J: TRBJ2-6
V: TRBV5-8
size: once
D: NA
length: 17

CDR3: CASSYMARGCF
DNA: TGCGCCAGCAGCTATATGGCTAGAGGGTGCTTT
J: TRBJ1-4
V: TRBV4-1
size: NA
D: NA
length: 11